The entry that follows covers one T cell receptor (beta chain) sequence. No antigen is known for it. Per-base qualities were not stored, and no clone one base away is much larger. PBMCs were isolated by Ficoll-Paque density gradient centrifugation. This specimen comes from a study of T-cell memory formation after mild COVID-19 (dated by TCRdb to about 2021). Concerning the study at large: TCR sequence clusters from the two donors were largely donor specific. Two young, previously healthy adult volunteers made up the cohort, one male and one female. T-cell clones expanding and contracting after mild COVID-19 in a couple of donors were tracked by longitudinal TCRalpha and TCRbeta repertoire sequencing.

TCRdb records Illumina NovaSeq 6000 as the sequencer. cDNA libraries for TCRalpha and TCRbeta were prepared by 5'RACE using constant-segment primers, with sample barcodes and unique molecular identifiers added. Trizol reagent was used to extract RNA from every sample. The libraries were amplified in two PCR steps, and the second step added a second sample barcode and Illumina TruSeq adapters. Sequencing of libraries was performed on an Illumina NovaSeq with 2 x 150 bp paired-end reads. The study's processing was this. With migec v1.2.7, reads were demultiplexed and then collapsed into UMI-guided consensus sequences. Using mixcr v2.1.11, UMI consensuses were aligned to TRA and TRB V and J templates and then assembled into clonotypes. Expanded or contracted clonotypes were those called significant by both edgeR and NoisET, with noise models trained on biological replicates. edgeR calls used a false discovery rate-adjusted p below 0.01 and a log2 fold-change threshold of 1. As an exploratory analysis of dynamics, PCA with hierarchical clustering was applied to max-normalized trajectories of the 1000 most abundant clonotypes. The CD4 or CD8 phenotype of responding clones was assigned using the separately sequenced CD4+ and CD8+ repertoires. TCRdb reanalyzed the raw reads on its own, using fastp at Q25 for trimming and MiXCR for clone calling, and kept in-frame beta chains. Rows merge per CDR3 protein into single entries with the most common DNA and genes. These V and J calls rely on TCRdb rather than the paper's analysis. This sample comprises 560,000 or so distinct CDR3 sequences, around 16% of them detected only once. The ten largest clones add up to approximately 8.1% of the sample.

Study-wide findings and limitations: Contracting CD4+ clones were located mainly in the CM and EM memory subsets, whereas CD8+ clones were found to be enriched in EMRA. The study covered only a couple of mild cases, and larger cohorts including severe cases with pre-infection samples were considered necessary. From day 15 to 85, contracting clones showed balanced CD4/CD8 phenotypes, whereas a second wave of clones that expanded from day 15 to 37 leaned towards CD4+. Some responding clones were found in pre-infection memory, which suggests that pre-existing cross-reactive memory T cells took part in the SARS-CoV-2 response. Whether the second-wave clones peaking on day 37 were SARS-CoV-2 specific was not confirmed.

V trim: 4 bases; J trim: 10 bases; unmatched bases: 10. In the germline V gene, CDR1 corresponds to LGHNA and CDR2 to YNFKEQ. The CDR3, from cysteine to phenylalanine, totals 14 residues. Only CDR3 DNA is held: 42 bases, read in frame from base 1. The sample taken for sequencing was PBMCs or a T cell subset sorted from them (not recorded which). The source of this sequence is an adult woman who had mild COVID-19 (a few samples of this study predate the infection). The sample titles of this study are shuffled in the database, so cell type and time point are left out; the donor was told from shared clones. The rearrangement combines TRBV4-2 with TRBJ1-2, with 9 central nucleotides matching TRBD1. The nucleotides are TGTGCCAGCAGCCCACCGATTGGGACAGGGACCTACACCTTC. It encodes CASSPPIGTGTYTF.